This T cell receptor beta chain was documented in a study of cytomegalovirus exposure and HLA in healthy donors. Study-level findings and limits: TCR association rates varied by HLA locus in a later analysis, with DRB1 highest and HLA-C lowest. The study labeled more than 150 TCR beta chains cytomegalovirus-associated. Most subjects' HLA-A and HLA-B alleles were reportedly predicted from TCR beta sequences.

CDR1 MDHEN and CDR2 SYDVKM come from the germline V gene. The CDR3 loop spans 16 amino acids. The germline V and J ends were trimmed by 4 bases and 2 bases, with 15 bases remaining between them. PCR was performed using 60 Vbeta and 13 Jbeta primers. Here immunoSEQ multiplex PCR was the method, and the copy in TCRdb shows in-frame clones only, minus some. Altogether some 160,000 clones are present, over 75% being singletons, with the ten largest covering under 0.6%. A remark on this clone: Its specificity is not known.

V is TRBV28 and J is TRBJ1-5; D is perhaps TRBD1 (6 bases). This TCR came from a woman aged 45-65 years in good health and CMV-seronegative. Sequencing was carried out using PBMCs. CDR3 sequence (DNA): TGTGCCAGCAGTTCCCTACGAGGGGGGGGCAATCAGCCCCAGCATTTT. The encoded protein is CASSSLRGGGNQPQHF.